This T cell receptor beta chain came from a study of T cell repertoires in cytomegalovirus infection. TCRdb called the reads again in MiXCR, with one record for every CDR3 protein. Found here are some 99,000 distinct CDR3 sequences, around 28% of them singletons; the top ten hold approximately 78%. With regard to this clonotype: The antigen remains unidentified.

V lost 2 bases and J lost 5; bases outside the gene matches: 12. The CDR3 has 17 residues. Germline V CDR1 and CDR2: MNHEY, SMNVEV (reference sequence). Sequenced material: CD8+ T cells from cultured PBMCs, taken from culture after CMV antigen stimulation. The sequence derives from a human donor in good health (CMV status not recorded). Some clones in this sample may be carry-over from other donors' samples. The V call is TRBV27, the J call TRBJ2-5; 9 bases line up with TRBD2. For the CDR3, the DNA is TGTGCCAGCAGTTTAGGGCTAGCGGGGTGGGCATTGGAGACCCAGTACTTC. This sequence encodes CASSLGLAGWALETQYF.